The sequence of this TCR beta chain was determined in a study of blood T cell repertoires in COVID-19. At the level of the study: Acute and convalescent COVID-19 specimens originated in the United States, Italy and Spain. PBMCs, B-cell-depleted T cells, or T cells were the source of the cDNA or gDNA that made up the material.

Germline-derived CDR1 and CDR2 are SGHRS and YFSETQ. The CDR3 spans 14 residues. Unmatched junction bases numbered 4, after V lost 4 bases and J lost 6 bases. Original processing methods: Cell counts per sample came from amplifying reference gene primers. Assay used: immunoSEQ multiplex PCR; TCRdb lists only in-frame clones, some missing. Clone size and the V and J calls come from that table; the DNA yielded D and trimming. The sample holds about 87,000 clones, roughly four fifths seen once. The chain recombines TRBV5-1 with TRBJ1-4; 9 bases map to TRBD1. The sequenced sample consisted of peripheral blood. This TCR was sampled from an older woman with acute or convalescent COVID-19. The DNA for the CDR3 is TGCGCCAGCAGCCGGGACAGGGATTATGAAAAACTGTTTTTT. This encodes CASSRDRDYEKLFF.